This T cell receptor beta chain was documented in a study of cytomegalovirus exposure and HLA in healthy donors. General study points: Reports state that TCR beta sequences accurately predicted most subjects' HLA-A and HLA-B alleles. Many donors carried some public TCRs, although rarity characterized most TCR sequences. Later analysis associated a missense DCLRE1C variant with TCR beta V- and J-gene trimming.

CDR1 is LNHNV, CDR2 YYDKDF, per germline (reference sequence). The CDR3 contains 13 residues. The V gene lost 5 bases and the J gene lost 4 bases, with 9 bases spanning the gap. This clone was seen a handful of times. Its antigen remains unknown. Both 60 Vbeta primers and 13 Jbeta primers went into the PCR. Per the study methods: There were about 80 million unique TCR beta chains by a later count, and approximately 10 million of them were shared. TCRdb keeps only in-frame clones here, not all; method: immunoSEQ multiplex PCR. D and trimming come from the DNA, and the V and J calls and clone size come from that table. This table has more than 95,000 clones, roughly 72% appearing once.

Sequences were obtained from PBMCs. The receptor's source is a woman aged 18-30 years in good health and CMV-seropositive. The chain recombines TRBV15 with TRBJ1-3; D remains unclear. In DNA, the CDR3 is TGTGCCACCAGCCCTGGAGGGGGAAACACCATATATTTT. It yields the protein CATSPGGGNTIYF.